The sequence of this T cell receptor (beta chain) was determined in a study of T cells in tuberculosis. Generated by immunoSEQ multiplex PCR, the TCRdb table keeps only in-frame clones and is missing some. The sample consists of about 35,000 clones, 87% of them appearing once. Time point described: new active TB diagnosis, blood taken before or within 7 days of starting treatment. There are 17 residues in the CDR3. CDR1 and CDR2 from the germline V gene are LNHDA and SQIVND (reference sequence). Trimming removed 2 bases from V and 4 bases from J; junction bases left unmatched: 10. The TCR originated in an adult with tuberculosis. Sequencing used PBMCs, obtained at tuberculosis diagnosis. The chain recombines TRBV19 with TRBJ1-5; 8 bases map to TRBD1. The CDR3 loop reads CASSIPGGEFGNQPQHF. CDR3 in DNA: TGTGCCAGTAGTATACCAGGGGGCGAATTCGGGAATCAGCCCCAGCATTTT.